The entry below gives a single T cell receptor (beta chain) sequence along with its context. Its cognate antigen is unknown. This sample is drawn from a study of PD-L1 blockade in urothelial cancer. Looking at the study overall: Researchers looked at the blood 3 weeks (second dose) and 6 weeks after treatment began. Notes on the study in general: Tumor-associated TCR clones expanded more in blood at 3 weeks in patients with durable benefit.

Patient sample counts ranged from 1 to 8, pretreatment and on-treatment. Synthetic TCR analog templates were added to each PCR reaction. Repertoires were generated with immunoSEQ multiplex PCR, while TCRdb's copy carries only in-frame clones and drops some. The sample yields about 80,000 clones, around 87% seen once. CDR1 is LNHNV and CDR2 is YYDKDF in the germline V gene (reference sequence). The CDR3 length is 17 residues. Trimming took 1 base from V and 0 from J, leaving 13 bases between them. The receptor was isolated from a woman in her seventies with urothelial cancer. This specimen consisted of PBMCs, obtained around atezolizumab (anti-PD-L1) treatment. The chain has TRBV15 and TRBJ1-3, with D maybe TRBD1 (6 bases). DNA for the CDR3: TGTGCCACCAGCAGAGCCCGACAGGCCCGCTCTGGAAACACCATATATTTT. This sequence encodes CATSRARQARSGNTIYF.